A selection of T cell receptor beta chains follows, all from one sample in a study of cytomegalovirus exposure and HLA in healthy donors. Assay: immunoSEQ multiplex PCR; the TCRdb copy retains only in-frame clones and omits some. There are about 43,000 clones in the sample, with about 1.7% held by the top ten. Sequenced material: PBMCs. The receptors originated from a woman in her 30s in good health and CMV-seronegative. Both conserved end residues are part of each CDR3. D genes are given only for firm matches.

TRBJ1-4	TRBV2	TRBD1	TGTGCCAGCAACACGCGACAGGGGAAGAATGAAAAACTGTTTTTT	CASNTRQGKNEKLFF
TRBJ1-1	TRBV29-1	NA	TGCAGCGTTGTTCAGGTAATGAACACTGAAGCTTTCTTT	CSVVQVMNTEAFF
TRBJ2-2	TRBV9	NA	TGTGCCAGCAGCGTAGACCGGGAGTCCGGCGGGGAGCTGTTTTTT	CASSVDRESGGELFF
TRBJ2-1	TRBV30	NA	TGTGCCCGACTCACCTACAATGAGCAGTTCTTC	CARLTYNEQFF
TRBJ1-2	TRBV29-1	NA	TGCAGCGTTGACCCCTGGGGAACGGGAGGCTACACCTTC	CSVDPWGTGGYTF
TRBJ1-2	TRBV7-8	NA	TGTGCCAGCAGCAAATACAACAACTATGGCTACACCTTC	CASSKYNNYGYTF
TRBJ2-5	TRBV7-9	NA	TGTGCCAGCAGCTCAGCCCCCCAACTACACTTCCCAGAGACCCAGTACTTC	CASSSAPQLHFPETQYF
TRBJ2-5	TRBV7-6	NA	TGTGCCAGCAGCCGGTGGGGGACTGTCGTGGGGGAGACCCAGTACTTC	CASSRWGTVVGETQYF
TRBJ1-2	TRBV7-2	TRBD1	TGTGCCAGCAGCTTTGAGGGGGCAGGGGCTTGGGGCTACACCTTC	CASSFEGAGAWGYTF
TRBJ2-5	TRBV2	TRBD2	TGTGCCAGCAGTGCACTAGCGGAGCAGTACTTC	CASSALAEQYF
TRBJ2-1	TRBV9	NA	TGTGCCAGCAGCCTCTCAGGGGAAACGGGGCAGTTCTTC	CASSLSGETGQFF
TRBJ2-7	TRBV6-1	NA	TGTGCCAGCAGGAACCACGGCTACGAGCAGTACTTC	CASRNHGYEQYF
TRBJ1-1	TRBV29-1	NA	TGCAGCGCCGTACAGGGAGTTGGCCTTGACGGGTTCTTT	CSAVQGVGLDGFF
TRBJ2-1	TRBV19	TRBD2	TGTGCCAGTAGTATGACTAGCGGTTACAATGAGCAGTTCTTC	CASSMTSGYNEQFF
TRBJ2-7	TRBV28	NA	TGTGCCAGCAGTCCCATAGCGGCCTACGAGCAGTACTTC	CASSPIAAYEQYF
TRBJ2-7	TRBV27	TRBD1	TGTGCCAGCAGTAGTGGGACAGCCCTCGAGCAGTACTTC	CASSSGTALEQYF
TRBJ2-1	TRBV2	NA	TGTGCCAGCAGAGCTATCTCAGAGCAGTTCTTC	CASRAISEQFF
TRBJ1-2	TRBV25-1	NA	TGTGCCAGCAGTGAACCCGACAGGAGAGGTGGCTACACCTTC	CASSEPDRRGGYTF
TRBJ1-3	TRBV6-1	NA	TGTGCCAGCAGTGCCGTAATCTCTGGAAACACCATATATTTT	CASSAVISGNTIYF
TRBJ2-2	TRBV25-1	NA	TGTGCCAGCAGGGACTACACATACGGGGAGCTGTTTTTT	CASRDYTYGELFF
TRBJ2-1	TRBV30	NA	TGTGCCTGGAGTCACCTATCCTCACGGGATGAGCAGTTCTTC	CAWSHLSSRDEQFF
TRBJ2-3	TRBV5-1	NA	TGCGCCAGCAGCGCAAAAGGACAGAGCACAGATACGCAGTATTTT	CASSAKGQSTDTQYF
TRBJ2-1	TRBV30	TRBD2	TGTGCCTGGAGTAGCGGGAGCGGGTACAATGAGCAGTTCTTC	CAWSSGSGYNEQFF
TRBJ1-1	TRBV27	NA	TGTGCCAGCAGCCCAGTCTCTTGGAACACTGAAGCTTTCTTT	CASSPVSWNTEAFF
TRBJ1-1	TRBV25-1	TRBD1	TGTGCCAGCAGTGAACCGGGACAGGCGCCGGGCACTGAAGCTTTCTTT	CASSEPGQAPGTEAFF
TRBJ1-2	TRBV6-5	NA	TGTGCCAGCAGTCCGACGGGAAACTATGGCTACACCTTC	CASSPTGNYGYTF
TRBJ1-3	TRBV4-2	TRBD1	TGTGCCAGCAGCCAAGAGTATGCAGGGGGCGGTGGAAACACCATATATTTT	CASSQEYAGGGGNTIYF
TRBJ2-1	TRBV13	TRBD2	TGTGCCAGCAGCCATGGACTAGCGGGAAATGAGCAGTTCTTC	CASSHGLAGNEQFF
TRBJ2-7	TRBV5-4	TRBD1	TGTGCCAGCAGCTTAACAGGGGGAAACGAGTACTTC	CASSLTGGNEYF
TRBJ2-1	TRBV4-2	TRBD2	TGTGCCAGCAGCCAAGCCCGTTGGGGACTAGCGGGGAATGAGCAGTTCTTC	CASSQARWGLAGNEQFF
TRBJ2-3	TRBV5-6	NA	TGTGCCAGCAGCTGGAGGGATACGCAGTATTTT	CASSWRDTQYF
TRBJ2-2	TRBV5-1	NA	TGCGCCAGCAGCTTACTCGGGGAGCTGTTTTTT	CASSLLGELFF
TRBJ1-2	TRBV28	TRBD1	TGTGCCAGCAGTCCCGGGACAGGGGGCAGGAATGGCTACACCTTC	CASSPGTGGRNGYTF
TRBJ2-1	TRBV19	NA	TGTGCCAGTAGTATAAAGCCCCCCGAGCAGTTCTTC	CASSIKPPEQFF
TRBJ2-5	TRBV7-2	TRBD1	TGTGCCAGCAGCCCCGACAGGGGGCGGGAGACCCAGTACTTC	CASSPDRGRETQYF
TRBJ1-5	TRBV18	TRBD1	TGTGCCAGCTCAACCGGGACAGGAGGCAATCAGCCCCAGCATTTT	CASSTGTGGNQPQHF
TRBJ2-5	TRBV30	TRBD2	TGTGCCTGGAGTGTACGACAGCGGGAGCGGGAGACCCAGTACTTC	CAWSVRQRERETQYF
TRBJ1-1	TRBV5-1	NA	TGCGCCAGCAGCCCCCGGGACACAGGCACTATGAACACTGAAGCTTTCTTT	CASSPRDTGTMNTEAFF
TRBJ2-4	TRBV5-1	TRBD1	TGCGCCAGCAGCGTAACCCTAACAGGGGGCGCATCCAAAAACATTCAGTACTTC	CASSVTLTGGASKNIQYF
TRBJ2-7	TRBV6-5	TRBD2	TGTGCCAGCAGTAGTCGGACTAGCGGCTTCTACGAGCAGTACTTC	CASSSRTSGFYEQYF
TRBJ2-5	TRBV4-3	TRBD1	TGCGCCAGCAGCCAAGATTTAGGACAGGGGAAGACCCAGTACTTC	CASSQDLGQGKTQYF
TRBJ1-2	TRBV4-3	NA	TGCGCCAGCAGCCAAGATAGGGCAGGGCCTGGCTACACCTTC	CASSQDRAGPGYTF
TRBJ1-2	TRBV6-5	TRBD1	TGTGCCAGCAGCCGGGGACAGGCCGGCTACACCTTC	CASSRGQAGYTF
TRBJ1-5	TRBV28	NA	TGTGCCAGCAGTCCACCCTCCCTCGGGACAAATTTT	CASSPPSLGTNF
TRBJ2-1	TRBV4-3	NA	TGCGCCAGCAGCCAAGAGCGGTCCTACAATGAGCAGTTCTTC	CASSQERSYNEQFF
TRBJ2-7	TRBV6-5	TRBD1	TGTGCCAGCAGTAGGACAGGGGGCGGCTACGAGCAGTACTTC	CASSRTGGGYEQYF
TRBJ2-4	TRBV2	TRBD1	TGTGCCAGCAGTTTGATCGGCGACAGGGGGATCCACTACTTC	CASSLIGDRGIHYF
TRBJ2-1	TRBV9	TRBD2	TGTGCCAGCAAGCGGGAGGGCCTAAATGAGCAGTTCTTC	CASKREGLNEQFF
TRBJ2-1	TRBV4-1	TRBD2	TGCGCCAGCAGCCGGGGAGGTAGCGGGACCGGTAGGAATGAGCAGTTCTTC	CASSRGGSGTGRNEQFF
TRBJ1-3	TRBV11-2	NA	TGTGCCAGCAGCCCATTGAGTCTCCGCTACTCAACTGGAAACACCATATATTTT	CASSPLSLRYSTGNTIYF
TRBJ1-2	TRBV5-5	TRBD1	TGTGCCAGCAGCTTTGATACAGGGGGTAGGTTCTATGGCTACACCTTC	CASSFDTGGRFYGYTF
TRBJ1-1	TRBV30	TRBD1	TGTGCCGGCGATTCTCCCAGGGGGCCGAACACTGAAGCTTTCTTT	CAGDSPRGPNTEAFF
TRBJ2-7	TRBV11-3	NA	TGTGCCAGCAGCTTCCGGACTCGGGACGAGCAGTACTTC	CASSFRTRDEQYF
TRBJ1-5	TRBV7-3	NA	TGTGCCAGCAGCTCCGGCGGGGGGGCCGAGCCCCAGCATTTT	CASSSGGGAEPQHF